The 14 T cell receptor beta chains below were found in one sample sequenced in a study of T cell responses to AZD1222 COVID-19 vaccine. The data were produced by immunoSEQ multiplex PCR, yet TCRdb's version contains in-frame clones alone and is incomplete. The sample lists 120,000 or so clones; around 93% were seen once. The material was peripheral blood, obtained 28 days after the second AZD1222 dose. Every receptor here comes from an adult who received the AZD1222 COVID-19 vaccine.

This clone occurred once. The J gene is TRBJ1-5, the V gene TRBV21-1; whether TRBD1, the table's D call, matches the DNA was not checked. TRBV21-1 is assigned pseudogene status. The CDR3 consists of 14 residues. Written as DNA, the CDR3 is TGTGCCAGCAGCAAAAGGGGAATCAATCAGCCCCAGCATTTT. It yields the protein CASSKRGINQPQHF.

This CDR3 reads CASSQRYWGNTEAFF. In nucleotides, the CDR3 is TGTGCCAGCAGCCAAAGGTACTGGGGTAACACTGAAGCTTTCTTT. The rearrangement uses TRBV3-1 (or the pseudogene TRBV3-2) and TRBJ1-1; D is unclear. The V end was cut by 2 bases, the J end by 2 bases, with 12 bases between. This CDR3 region has 15 residues. Per germline, CDR1 LGHDT and CDR2 YNNKEL (reference sequence).

This rearrangement joins TRBV9 to TRBJ2-1; D unclear. CDR1 and CDR2 (germline): SGDLS, YYNGEE. With 1 base removed from V and 0 bases from J, the gap between germline ends came to 8 bases. This CDR3 has 15 amino acids. The CDR3 DNA sequence: TGTGCCAGCAGCGTAAGGGCTGACTCCTACAATGAGCAGTTCTTC. Amino acid sequence: CASSVRADSYNEQFF.

The chain has TRBV5-5 and TRBJ2-5; D uncertain. CDR3 length: 18 amino acids. V lost 3 bases, J lost 3 bases, and 24 bases lay in between. Germline-derived CDR1 and CDR2 are SGHKS and YYEKEE (reference sequence). In DNA, the CDR3 is TGTGCCAGCAGCTGGACCTACTCGAACGTAGTAGAAAAAGAGACCCAGTACTTC. Translation gives CASSWTYSNVVEKETQYF.

This clone was observed a single time. The chain recombines TRBV15 with TRBJ1-1; D unresolved. Germline values: CDR1 LNHNV, CDR2 YYDKDF (reference sequence). The CDR3 has 14 residues. The V and J ends lost 2 bases and 4 bases respectively, with 11 bases between them. The DNA for the CDR3 is TGTGCCACCAGCAGATATGAGCCTGCCACTGAAGCTTTCTTT. This encodes CATSRYEPATEAFF.

J is TRBJ2-5 and V is TRBV7-9; D possibly corresponds to TRBD2 (5 bases). The CDR3 length is 14 residues. Germline lookup yields CDR1 SEHNR and CDR2 FQNEAQ (reference sequence). Deletions cut 1 base from V and 5 bases from J, with 11 bases between. CDR3 amino acids: CASSLGAERETQYF. The CDR3 DNA follows: TGTGCCAGCAGCTTAGGGGCCGAGCGGGAGACCCAGTACTTC.

The V gene is TRBV25-1, the J gene TRBJ1-5, with D tentatively TRBD1 (5 bases). The V end was cut by 3 bases, the J end by 6 bases, with 9 bases between. The CDR3 contains 13 residues. The germline V gene has CDR1 MGHDK and CDR2 SYGVNS. The DNA of the CDR3 is TGTGCCAGCAGTGACGGGGGAGGTCAGCCCCAGCATTTT. Protein product: CASSDGGGQPQHF.

The V gene is TRBV6-5, the J gene TRBJ1-4; 7 bases map to TRBD1. CDR1 is MNHEY, CDR2 SVGAGI, per germline. This CDR3 region has 16 residues. The junction had 9 bases not matched to a gene; V was cut back by 0 bases and J by 8 bases. CDR3 DNA sequence: TGTGCCAGCAGTTACTCGAAAGGGGGCATCAGCGAAAAACTGTTTTTT. Amino acid sequence: CASSYSKGGISEKLFF.

CDR3 coding DNA: TGCGCCAGCAGCTTGGGAAGCGCAGTCGGTCAGCCCCAGCATTTT. The encoded protein is CASSLGSAVGQPQHF. V gene TRBV5-1 combines with J gene TRBJ1-5; D unclear. V lost 0 bases and J 6 bases, leaving 13 bases between the germline ends. The CDR3 totals 15 residues. Germline lookup yields CDR1 SGHRS and CDR2 YFSETQ.

The rearrangement uses TRBV29-1 and TRBJ1-3, with D perhaps matching TRBD1 (6 bases). V shed 6 bases and J shed 0 bases, with 15 bases lying between them. CDR3 size: 15 residues. Germline V gene sequence: CDR1 SQVTM, CDR2 ANQGSEA. The CDR3 coding sequence is TGCAGCGTCTCAGGGGTCCTCAACTCTGGAAACACCATATATTTT. Translation: CSVSGVLNSGNTIYF.

V gene TRBV5-6 combines with J gene TRBJ1-5; 10 bases line up with TRBD1. Germline CDR1 reads SGHDT; CDR2 reads YYEEEE. V lost 3 bases and J lost 9; bases outside the gene matches: 9. The CDR3 contains 15 residues. The CDR3 sequence is CASSWGQGTELPQHF. The CDR3 DNA sequence: TGTGCCAGCAGCTGGGGACAGGGGACGGAGTTGCCCCAGCATTTT.

This rearrangement joins TRBV19 to TRBJ1-6, with 8 bases that match TRBD1. CDR1 and CDR2 (germline): LNHDA, SQIVND (reference sequence). This CDR3 is 13 amino acids long. J was trimmed by 9 bases and V by 8 bases; bases with no gene match: 6. The CDR3 spells CASSGQVVSPLHF. The DNA for the CDR3 is TGTGCCAGTTCGGGACAGGTGGTTTCACCCCTCCACTTT.

This chain links TRBV5-1 with TRBJ2-7; D remains ambiguous. The germline CDR1 and CDR2 sequences are SGHRS and YFSETQ. This CDR3 spans 14 amino acids. The ends were cut back, 2 bases at V and 2 bases at J, with 11 bases in the middle. DNA of the CDR3: TGCGCCAGCAGCTTAATCGGCCCAGCCTACGAGCAGTACTTC. Its protein product is CASSLIGPAYEQYF. The variable domain in full, with the rest retrieved from reference TRBV5-1 and TRBJ2-7, is KAGVTQTPRYLIKTRGQQVTLSCSPISGHRSVSWYQQTPGQGLQFLFEYFSETQRNKGNFPGRFSGRQFSNSRSEMNVSTLELGDSALYLCASSLIGPAYEQYFGPGTRLTVT.

This chain links TRBV7-9 with TRBJ2-3; D is undetermined. Germline assignment: CDR1 SEHNR and CDR2 FQNEAQ (reference sequence). The germline V and J ends were trimmed by 6 bases and 4 bases, with 14 bases remaining between them. The CDR3 sequence is 14 residues long. The CDR3 spells CASSRTPSADTQYF. The CDR3 DNA reads TGTGCCAGCAGTCGCACCCCCTCGGCAGATACGCAGTATTTT.